This entry is about one T cell receptor (beta chain). This sample is part of a study of blood T cell repertoires in COVID-19. At the level of the study: PBMCs, B-cell-depleted T cells, or T cells provided the cDNA or gDNA that made up the material.

Methods used by the authors: Reference gene primer amplification yielded estimated nucleated cell counts. Assay: immunoSEQ multiplex PCR; the TCRdb copy retains only in-frame clones and omits some. The V and J calls and clone size are taken from that table; D and trimming were inferred from the DNA. Of roughly 360,000 clones listed, roughly four fifths were seen once; the top ten hold around 1%. Germline CDR1 and CDR2: SQVTM and ANQGSEA. CDR3 size: 12 residues. The V gene end was trimmed by 5 bases and the J gene end by 4 bases; junction bases not matched to a gene: 1. Sequencing was done on a sample of peripheral blood. This chain links TRBV29-1 with TRBJ2-4, with 8 bases identical to TRBD1. This clonotype was obtained from a human donor with acute or convalescent COVID-19. The donor label of this sample is uncertain. The DNA of the CDR3 is TGCAGCGTTCGGACAGGGAAAAACATTCAGTACTTC. The encoded protein is CSVRTGKNIQYF. The variable domain in full, with the rest retrieved from reference TRBV29-1 and TRBJ2-4, is SAVISQKPSRDICQRGTSLTIQCQVDSQVTMMFWYRQQPGQSLTLIATANQGSEATYESGFVIDKFPISRPNLTFSTLTVSNMSPEDSSIYLCSVRTGKNIQYFGAGTRLSVL.